This TCR beta chain was captured by sequencing in a study of CD8 T cells in ankylosing spondylitis. Whole-study results and caveats: Matched synovial fluid from ankylosing spondylitis patients was reported to be enriched for disease-linked clones. In peripheral blood, disease-linked CD8+ clones occurred at relatively low frequencies. Ankylosing spondylitis blood appeared to carry a characteristic TCR beta motif of roughly eight highly homologous variants.

TCRdb re-called the 5' RACE reads through MiXCR, storing one row per CDR3 protein. Of around 890,000 distinct CDR3 sequences listed, over 9.5% are singletons. This clonotype was detected ten times or more. The antigen is not known. Trimming cost V 5 bases and J 2 bases, with 13 bases left between them. Germline V gene sequence: CDR1 DFQATT, CDR2 SNEGSKA (reference sequence). The CDR3 covers 13 residues. This sequence originates from a male donor with ankylosing spondylitis. This rearrangement joins TRBV20-1 to TRBJ2-7; D not resolved. The sample was blood, either unsorted or a sorted T cell fraction (not recorded which). Here the CDR3 DNA reads TGCAGTGCTGGTCAGGACCTTACCTACGAGCAGTACTTC. This encodes CSAGQDLTYEQYF.